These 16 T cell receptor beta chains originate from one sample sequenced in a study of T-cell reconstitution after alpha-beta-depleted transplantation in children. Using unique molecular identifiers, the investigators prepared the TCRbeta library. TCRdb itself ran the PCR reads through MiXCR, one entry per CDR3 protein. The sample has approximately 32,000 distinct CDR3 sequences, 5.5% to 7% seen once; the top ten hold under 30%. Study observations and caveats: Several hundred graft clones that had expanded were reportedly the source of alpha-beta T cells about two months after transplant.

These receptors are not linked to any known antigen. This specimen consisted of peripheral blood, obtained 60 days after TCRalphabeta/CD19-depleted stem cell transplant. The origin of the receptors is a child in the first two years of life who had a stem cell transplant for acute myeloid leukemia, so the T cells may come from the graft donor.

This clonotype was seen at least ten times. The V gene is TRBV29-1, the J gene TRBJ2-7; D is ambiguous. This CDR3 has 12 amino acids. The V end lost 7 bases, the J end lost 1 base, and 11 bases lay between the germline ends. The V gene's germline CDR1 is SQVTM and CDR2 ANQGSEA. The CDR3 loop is CSAAAESYEQYF. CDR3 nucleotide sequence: TGCAGCGCCGCCGCGGAGTCCTACGAGCAGTACTTC.

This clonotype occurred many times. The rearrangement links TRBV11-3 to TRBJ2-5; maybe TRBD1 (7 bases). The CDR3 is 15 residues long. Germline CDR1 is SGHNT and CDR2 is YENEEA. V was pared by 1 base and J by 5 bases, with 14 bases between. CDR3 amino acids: CASSLADRRGETQYF. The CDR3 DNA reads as TGTGCCAGCAGCTTAGCGGACAGGAGGGGGGAGACCCAGTACTTC.

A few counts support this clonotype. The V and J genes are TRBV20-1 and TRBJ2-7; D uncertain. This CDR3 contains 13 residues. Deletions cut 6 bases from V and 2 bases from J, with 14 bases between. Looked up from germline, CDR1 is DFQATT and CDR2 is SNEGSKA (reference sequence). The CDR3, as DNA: TGCAGTGCCCCCTCACAAGGGCCCTACGAGCAGTACTTC. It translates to CSAPSQGPYEQYF.

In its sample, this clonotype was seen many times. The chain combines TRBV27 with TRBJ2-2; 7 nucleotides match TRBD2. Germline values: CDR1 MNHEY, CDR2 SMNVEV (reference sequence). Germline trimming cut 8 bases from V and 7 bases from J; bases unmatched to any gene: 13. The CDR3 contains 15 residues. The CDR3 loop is CASGPTGGRGGELFF. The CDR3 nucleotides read TGTGCCAGCGGACCGACCGGGGGGAGAGGCGGGGAGCTGTTTTTT.

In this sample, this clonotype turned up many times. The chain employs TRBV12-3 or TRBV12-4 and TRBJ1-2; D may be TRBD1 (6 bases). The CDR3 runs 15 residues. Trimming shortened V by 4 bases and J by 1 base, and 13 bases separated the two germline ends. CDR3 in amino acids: CASSSPGAINYGYTF. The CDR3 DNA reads TGTGCCAGCAGTTCTCCGGGGGCCATTAACTATGGCTACACCTTC.

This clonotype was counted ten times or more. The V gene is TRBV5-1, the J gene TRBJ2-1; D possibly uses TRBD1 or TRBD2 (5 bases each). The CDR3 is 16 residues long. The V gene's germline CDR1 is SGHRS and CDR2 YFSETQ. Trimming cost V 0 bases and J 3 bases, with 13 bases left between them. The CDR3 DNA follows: TGCGCCAGCAGCTTGGCCCGGGGCAACTACTACAATGAGCAGTTCTTC. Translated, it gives CASSLARGNYYNEQFF. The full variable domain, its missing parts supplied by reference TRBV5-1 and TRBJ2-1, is KAGVTQTPRYLIKTRGQQVTLSCSPISGHRSVSWYQQTPGQGLQFLFEYFSETQRNKGNFPGRFSGRQFSNSRSEMNVSTLELGDSALYLCASSLARGNYYNEQFFGPGTRLTVL.

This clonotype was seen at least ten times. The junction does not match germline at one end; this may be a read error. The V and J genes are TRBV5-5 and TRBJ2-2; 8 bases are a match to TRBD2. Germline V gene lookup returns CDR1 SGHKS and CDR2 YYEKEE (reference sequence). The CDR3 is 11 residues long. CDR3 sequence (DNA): TGTGCCAGCAGCTTGGGCGGGGGGACCGCGTTT. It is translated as CASSLGGGTAF.

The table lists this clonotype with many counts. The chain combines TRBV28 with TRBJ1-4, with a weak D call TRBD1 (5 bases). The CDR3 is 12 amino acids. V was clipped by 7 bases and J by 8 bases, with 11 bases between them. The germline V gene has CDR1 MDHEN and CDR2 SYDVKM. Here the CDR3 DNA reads TGTGCCAGCACCCCGGGGCCGGAAAAACTGTTTTTT. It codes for CASTPGPEKLFF.

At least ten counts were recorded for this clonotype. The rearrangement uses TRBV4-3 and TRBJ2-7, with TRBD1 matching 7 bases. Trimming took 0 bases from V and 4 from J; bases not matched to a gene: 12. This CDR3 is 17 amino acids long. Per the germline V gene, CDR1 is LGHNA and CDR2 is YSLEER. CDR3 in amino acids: CASSQDPGTALRYEQYF. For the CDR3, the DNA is TGCGCCAGCAGCCAAGATCCGGGGACAGCCCTGAGGTACGAGCAGTACTTC.

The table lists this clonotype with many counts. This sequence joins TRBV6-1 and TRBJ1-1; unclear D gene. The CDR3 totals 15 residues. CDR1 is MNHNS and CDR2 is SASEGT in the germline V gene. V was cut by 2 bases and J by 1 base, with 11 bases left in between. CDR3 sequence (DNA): TGTGCCAGCAGTGAATGGCGGACTACGAACACTGAAGCTTTCTTT. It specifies CASSEWRTTNTEAFF.

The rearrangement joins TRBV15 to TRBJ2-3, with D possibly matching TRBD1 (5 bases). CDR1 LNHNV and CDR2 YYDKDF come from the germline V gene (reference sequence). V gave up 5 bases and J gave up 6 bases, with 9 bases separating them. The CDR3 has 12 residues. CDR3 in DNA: TGTGCCACCAGCCCACGACAGGATACGCAGTATTTT. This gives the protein CATSPRQDTQYF.

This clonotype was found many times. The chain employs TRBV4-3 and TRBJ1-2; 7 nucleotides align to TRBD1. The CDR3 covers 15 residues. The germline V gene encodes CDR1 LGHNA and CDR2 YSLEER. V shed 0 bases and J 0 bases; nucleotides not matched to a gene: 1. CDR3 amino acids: CASSQETGPNYGYTF. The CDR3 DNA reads TGCGCCAGCAGCCAAGAGACAGGGCCTAACTATGGCTACACCTTC.

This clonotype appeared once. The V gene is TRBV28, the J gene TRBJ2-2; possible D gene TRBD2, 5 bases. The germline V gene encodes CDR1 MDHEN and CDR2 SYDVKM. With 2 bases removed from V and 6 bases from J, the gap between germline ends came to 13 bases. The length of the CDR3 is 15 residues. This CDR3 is CASSLRRVGAGELFF. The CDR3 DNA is TGTGCCAGCAGTTTACGGCGGGTAGGCGCCGGGGAGCTGTTTTTT.

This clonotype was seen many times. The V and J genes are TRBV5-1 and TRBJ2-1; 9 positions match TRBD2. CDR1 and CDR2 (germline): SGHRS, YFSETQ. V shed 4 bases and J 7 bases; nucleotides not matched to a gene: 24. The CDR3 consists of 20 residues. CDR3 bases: TGCGCCAGCAGCACGAAAAGGGGGCCGGATAGCGGGAGATGGGTTAATGAGCAGTTCTTC. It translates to CASSTKRGPDSGRWVNEQFF.

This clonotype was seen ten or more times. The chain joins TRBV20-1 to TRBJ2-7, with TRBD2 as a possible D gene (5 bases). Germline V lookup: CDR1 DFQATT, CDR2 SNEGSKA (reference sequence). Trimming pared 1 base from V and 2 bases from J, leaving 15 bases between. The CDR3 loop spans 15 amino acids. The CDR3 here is CSARVPRAATYEQYF. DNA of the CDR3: TGCAGTGCTAGAGTCCCCCGAGCGGCTACCTACGAGCAGTACTTC.

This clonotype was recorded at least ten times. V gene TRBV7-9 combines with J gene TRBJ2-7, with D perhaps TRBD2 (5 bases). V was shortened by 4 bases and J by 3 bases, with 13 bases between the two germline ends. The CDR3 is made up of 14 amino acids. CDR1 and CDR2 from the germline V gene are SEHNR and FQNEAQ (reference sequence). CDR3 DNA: TGTGCCAGCAGCTACGGGCCGGGGAACTACGAGCAGTACTTC. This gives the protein CASSYGPGNYEQYF.